The present T cell receptor (beta chain) was sequenced within a study of blood T cell repertoires in COVID-19. Turning to the study itself: COVID-19 samples, acute and convalescent, were from the United States, Italy and Spain. PBMCs, B-cell-depleted T cells, or T cells were the source of the cDNA or gDNA that made up the material.

Researchers sorted participants into cohorts using their self-reported clinical history. Per the germline V gene, CDR1 is LGHNA and CDR2 is YNFKEQ. This CDR3 has 15 residues. J lost 2 bases, V lost 4 bases, and 6 bases had no gene match. Original handling: For nucleated cells, counts were estimated from reference gene primer amplification. Sequenced by immunoSEQ multiplex PCR; TCRdb stores in-frame clones only, minus some. The DNA gave D and trimming, while V, J and clone size come from that table. There are around 200,000 clones in the sample; less than 85% occur only once, and roughly 20% lies in the top ten.

The V gene is TRBV4-2, the J gene TRBJ2-3; TRBD2 agrees at 7 bases. The source is a man between 35 and 55 years old who had recovered from COVID-19. The sample comprised PBMCs or T cells enriched from blood (not recorded which). The CDR3 DNA sequence: TGTGCCAGCAGCCCCGCTAGCGGTGACACAGATACGCAGTATTTT. This encodes CASSPASGDTDTQYF.